The rows below give T cell receptor beta chains drawn from one sample of a study of T cell changes during pregnancy in multiple sclerosis. The table came from immunoSEQ multiplex PCR; TCRdb's copy has only in-frame clones and leaves some out. Among tens of thousands of clones listed, around 93% were seen once. This sample comprised peripheral blood, obtained after pregnancy. Source of these receptors: a female donor with multiple sclerosis, enrolled in a pregnancy study. The CDR3 runs from the conserved cysteine through the conserved F or W.

v_call	j_call	cdr3_aa
TRBV19	TRBJ1-2	CASSISGGTYGYTF
TRBV19	TRBJ1-1	CASSIFLRAGEAFF
TRBV7-9	TRBJ2-7	CASSSGTAIYEQYF
TRBV16	TRBJ2-2	CASSQSSDTGELFF
TRBV4-2	TRBJ2-7	CASSQQTSGRLLYEQYF
TRBV4-1	TRBJ2-1	CASSQGLSPYNEQFF
TRBV5-1	TRBJ2-5	CASSFTGTGKETQYF
TRBV7-4	TRBJ1-1	CASSLVWGRGTEAFF
TRBV7-8	TRBJ2-7	CASSIPGHNYEQYF
TRBV4-1	TRBJ1-1	CASSRNRDRNTEAFF
TRBV7-9	TRBJ2-1	CASSLTGDNEQFF
TRBV5-4	TRBJ1-3	CASSLDGMEENTIYF
TRBV6-6	TRBJ1-5	CASSYSRGSSNQPQHF
TRBV7-9	TRBJ2-7	CASSSGGRGSSYEQYF
TRBV4-3	TRBJ2-7	CASSQIAGGSYEQYF
TRBV7-2	TRBJ2-4	CASSLIAGGSGYKNIQYF
TRBV6-1	NA	CASSDDLAGGVSYEQYF
TRBV5-8	TRBJ2-1	CASRKGTSGMNEQFF
TRBV9	TRBJ2-7	CASSVGTSGVYEQYF
TRBV11-2	TRBJ2-1	CASSLAGLALYNEQFF
TRBV5-6	TRBJ1-4	CASSYRNGGKLFF
TRBV5-6	TRBJ2-7	CASSLTSSYEQYF
TRBV29-1	TRBJ2-3	CSVETGGLPLGYF
TRBV4-3	TRBJ2-7	CASSQDWTGSYEQYF